This T cell receptor (beta chain) is drawn from a study of T-cell memory formation after mild COVID-19. Study-wide points: Most CD4+ clones that shrank were in CM and EM, while CD8+ ones turned up in EMRA. There was no confirmation that second-wave clones peaking on day 37 were SARS-CoV-2 specific. Whereas later expanders leaned CD4+, clones contracting day 15 to 85 showed a balanced CD4/CD8 makeup.

MiXCR was run by TCRdb on the 5' RACE reads, yielding one entry per CDR3 protein. This table has around 340,000 distinct CDR3 sequences, approximately 15% appearing once. Note on this clonotype: As yet, its antigen is unknown.

CDR1 is SQVTM, CDR2 ANQGSEA, per germline. The CDR3 sequence is 11 residues long. V was trimmed by 4 bases and J by 6 bases, leaving 7 bases between them. This chain uses TRBV29-1 with TRBJ2-1; D gene unclear. The TCR originated in a man aged 18 to 30 who had mild COVID-19 (a few samples of this study predate the infection). Cell type and time point are not known. Sequencing used PBMCs or a T cell subset sorted from them (not recorded which). CDR3 sequence (DNA): TGCAGCGTTGCACAGAGCAATGAGCAGTTCTTC. It translates to CSVAQSNEQFF.